The rows below give T cell receptor beta chains drawn from one sample of a study of early T cells in non-severe SARS-CoV-2 infection. MiXCR, applied by TCRdb to the 5' RACE reads, yields one record per CDR3 protein. Of approximately 100,000 distinct CDR3 sequences in the sample, 16% are singletons; the top ten hold roughly 1.3%. The sample consisted of whole blood. Receptor source: an adult who was a healthcare worker with PCR-confirmed SARS-CoV-2 infection or an uninfected control (not recorded which). Both conserved end residues are part of each CDR3.

j_call,v_call,cdr3_aa
TRBJ2-3,TRBV28,CASSLIRDRDTDTQYF
TRBJ1-4,TRBV29-1,CSAQGMTNEKLFF
TRBJ1-1,TRBV5-1,CASSLVGGRHTEAFF
TRBJ2-1,TRBV11-2,CASSLYSGGGRDNEQFF
TRBJ2-1,TRBV27,CASSFGAEQFF
TRBJ2-1,TRBV20-1,CSARDGLAGGSEQFF
TRBJ2-1,TRBV11-2,CASSSAGGHNEQFF
TRBJ2-3,TRBV6-2/TRBV6-3,CASSYPDTQYF
TRBJ1-1,TRBV6-6,CASSYSGEYTEAFF
TRBJ2-3,TRBV15,CATSRDRGGGTDTQYF
TRBJ1-4,TRBV18,CASSPETGGAANEKLFF
TRBJ1-5,TRBV19,CASSASGYSNQPQHF
TRBJ1-1,TRBV15,CATSRDPARNTEVFF
TRBJ2-3,TRBV20-1,CSAPRGLAGSTDTQYF
TRBJ1-3,TRBV12-3/TRBV12-4,CASRTGGLENTIYF
TRBJ2-5,TRBV5-1,CASRSGTGDETQYF
TRBJ1-2,TRBV12-5,CASGLSRGVLYGYTF
TRBJ2-1,TRBV2,CASSLGGGGYNEQFF
TRBJ1-5,TRBV7-9,CASSLGPDSNQPQHF
TRBJ2-1,TRBV12-3/TRBV12-4,CASSISAYNEQFF